This T cell receptor (beta chain) was captured in a study of T cells in Graves' hyperthyroidism and ophthalmopathy. The table lists this clonotype with a few counts. The CDR3 consists of 14 residues. Trimming took off 1 base at V and 3 bases at J, with 7 bases between the two ends. Germline values: CDR1 SGHVS, CDR2 FNYEAQ. The investigators amplified TCR beta CDR3 regions from RNA transcripts. TCR CDR3 underwent first-round RT-PCR with the HTBI primer set. TCRdb redid the calling of the multiplex PCR reads with MiXCR, one entry per CDR3 protein. The sample includes approximately 400,000 distinct CDR3 sequences, about 15% of them seen just once.

The chain is built from TRBV7-6 and TRBJ2-1, with D uncertain. The specimen was blood. The source of this sequence is a woman in her twenties or thirties with Graves' ophthalmopathy. CDR3 DNA: TGTGCCAGCAGCTTAGAAGATCGCTACAATGAGCAGTTCTTC. The encoded protein is CASSLEDRYNEQFF.